This T cell receptor (beta chain) derives from a study of shared clonotypes between healthy human individuals. Background on the study: Contributing individuals were a couple of females and a few males aged 18 to 49. Study observations and caveats: Clonotype sharing across donors was expected to vary with sequencing depth.

In the sorted-subset replicate PCRs, approximately 200 ng DNA, around 32,000 T cell genomes, was used. Data came from immunoSEQ multiplex PCR; TCRdb stores just in-frame clones and leaves some out. The sample carries about 2.1 million clones, 80% to 95% recorded once. For this clone: Its specificity is not known.

Per germline, CDR1 SGHAT and CDR2 FQDESV (reference sequence). CDR3 size: 14 residues. Trimming pared 6 bases from V and 4 bases from J, leaving 15 bases between. CD8 cells classed as naive were CD45RO-negative and positively selected for CCR7, excluding terminally differentiated effector memory CD45RA+ cells. Those who donated were healthy HIV-negative adults, with no recent acute infections or vaccinations reported. The sequence was obtained from a man aged 18 to 29 in good health. Some clones in this sample may be carry-over from other donors' samples. Sample: naive CD8+ T cells from PBMCs. The chain joins TRBV11-1 to TRBJ1-2; maybe TRBD1 (5 bases). The CDR3 DNA reads as TGTGCCAGCAGTCCTCGAGGGGCGGGCTATGGCTACACCTTC. Protein: CASSPRGAGYGYTF.